This T cell receptor (beta chain) was captured in a study of T cells in Graves' hyperthyroidism and ophthalmopathy (dated 2019 in TCRdb). Looking at the study overall: Peripheral blood was sampled at the time of initial diagnosis, prior to any treatment. To identify TCR V-J signatures that set the groups apart, the researchers used a discovery cohort of 100 patients, made up of about 44 with Graves' ophthalmopathy and 57 with stable Graves' hyperthyroidism. Prospective prediction of ophthalmopathy was tested in an independent validation cohort consisting of under 20 hyperthyroidism patients and approximately 16 patients who later progressed to ophthalmopathy. The approximately 95 discovery patients were divided at random into training and test sets in a 7:3 ratio. In several Graves' hyperthyroidism patients, the study also compared T-cell repertoires from thyroid tissue with T-cell repertoires from blood. Once sampling was done, hyperthyroidism patients were given methimazole at a starting dose of 30 mg daily, whereas ophthalmopathy patients were given high-dose intravenous methylprednisolone. According to the paper, TCR Vbeta CDR3 sequencing was carried out on 135 peripheral blood samples, which came from about 45 ophthalmopathy, 75 to 80 hyperthyroidism and roughly 17 progressor patients.

In this sample, this clonotype turned up many times. This receptor's antigen is unknown. Base quality data are lacking; no much larger clone is found one base away. V sheds 4 bases and J sheds 6 bases, leaving 13 bases between their ends. There are 14 amino acids in the CDR3, from cysteine to phenylalanine inclusive. The retained sequence is limited to the CDR3, 42 bases, with the frame set at the first base. CDR1 and CDR2 are drawn from the germline V gene: SNHLY, FYNNEI. The study at large found these results: In validation, progression to ophthalmopathy was predicted by the model with 70% to 71% sensitivity and approximately 78% specificity, a median of approximately 6.5 months before onset. Sample size was not statistically predetermined, and investigators were not blinded to group allocation. A 13 V-J signature model separated ophthalmopathy from stable hyperthyroidism, with approximately 86% sensitivity and approximately 81% specificity in cross-validation and 80%/75% in testing. Most expanded thyroid clonotypes (frequency above 0.001) were also detected in blood, suggesting blood repertoires may reflect thyroid immune responses.

The TCR beta CDR3 regions were amplified from RNA transcripts. A first-round RT-PCR of the TCR CDR3 used the HTBI primer set with the Qiagen OneStep RT-PCR kit. Libraries were constructed in a second round of multiplex PCR, after which size selection and purification were carried out. Paired-end sequencing of the libraries was performed with 100 bp reads on an Illumina HiSeq2000. The study's processing was this. SOAPnuke was used to process the raw data, with reads discarded if the reads contained adapters or uncalled bases, had a mean Phred below 15, or lacked an exact constant-primer or identifier match. High-quality paired reads were merged with COPE v1.2.5, and unique nucleotide sequences were defined as clonotypes. MiTCR v1.1 was used to align the clonotypes against IMGT TRBV, TRBD and TRBJ reference segments. The analysis included only V-J combinations with a frequency above 0.0001, which together covered 98% to 99.2% of the repertoires. A TCS score was defined as the ratio of F50 (clonal expansion) to E x V (chaos), with BLOSUM62-based TCRdist applied between CDR3 peptides within each V-J. Welch's t-statistics and random forest reduced 450 to 600 V-J features to roughly 13, which were used in a naive Bayes classifier (R e1071). TCRdb reanalyzed the raw reads on its own, using fastp at Q25 for trimming and MiXCR for clone calling, and kept in-frame beta chains. Identical CDR3 proteins give one entry, which carries the most common genes and DNA. These V and J calls are TCRdb output, not the study's own analysis. For this sample the table gives about 130,000 distinct CDR3 sequences, of which approximately 20% were detected only once. The ten largest clones capture around two thirds of the sample.

The hyperthyroidism patients were between 18 and 65 years old and newly diagnosed, with a disease duration of less than 2 months. Patients with uncontrolled infections, other autoimmune diseases, pregnancy or lactation were excluded. Clinical symptoms, serum thyroxine and TRAb, thyroid ultrasound, and orbital computed tomography formed the basis for the diagnoses. Blood from progressor patients was drawn when they were first diagnosed with hyperthyroidism, before any ophthalmopathy symptoms appeared. Ficoll-Paque density gradient centrifugation was used to isolate PBMCs from about 10 ml of fresh peripheral blood. Progressor patients were defined as those initially diagnosed with Graves' hyperthyroidism in whom ophthalmopathy developed during follow-up. Total RNA was extracted with Trizol reagent, and quality was checked on an Agilent 2100 Bioanalyzer.

What was sequenced was blood. The source is a woman in her forties or fifties with Graves' hyperthyroidism that later progressed to Graves' ophthalmopathy. The chain is encoded by TRBV2 joined to TRBJ1-5; TRBD1 is a weak D gene call, 5 bases matching. The sequenced DNA is TGTGCCAGCAGTGTCCAGGGTCCCTTTCAGCCCCAGCATTTT. This sequence encodes CASSVQGPFQPQHF.